The rows below give T cell receptor beta chains drawn from one sample of a study of blood T cell repertoires in COVID-19. Sequenced by immunoSEQ multiplex PCR; TCRdb stores in-frame clones only, minus some. The sample contains tens of thousands of clones, 85% of which appear only once. Sequencing was carried out using peripheral blood. These receptors all come from a human donor in a cohort sampled during active COVID-19. Each CDR3 is given with its conserved first and last residue. The D gene is left open where the match is weak. Size is stated for part of the rows, as once, few or many counts, or as a class when the clone is expanded.

v_gene: TRBV7-3
abundance: .
d_gene: .
len: 13
j_gene: TRBJ2-7
CDR3nt: TGTGCCAGCAGCCCCCCCAGCTCCTACGAGCAGTACTTC
CDR3aa: CASSPPSSYEQYF

v_gene: TRBV19
abundance: .
d_gene: .
len: 16
j_gene: TRBJ1-5
CDR3nt: TGTGCCAGTAGTCCCCGAGGCCCCTTTAGCAATCAGCCCCAGCATTTT
CDR3aa: CASSPRGPFSNQPQHF

v_gene: TRBV2
abundance: few
d_gene: .
len: 14
j_gene: TRBJ1-1
CDR3nt: TGTGCCAGCAGAGAACAGGGTTTGGACACTGAAGCTTTCTTT
CDR3aa: CASREQGLDTEAFF

v_gene: TRBV28
abundance: .
d_gene: .
len: 12
j_gene: TRBJ2-1
CDR3nt: TGTGCCAGCAGCGCATTGAGGGATAGACAGTTCTTC
CDR3aa: CASSALRDRQFF

v_gene: TRBV6-1
abundance: .
d_gene: TRBD2
len: 13
j_gene: TRBJ2-1
CDR3nt: TGTGCCAGCAGTGAGACTAGCGGCACGGAGCAGTTCTTC
CDR3aa: CASSETSGTEQFF

v_gene: TRBV6-1
abundance: .
d_gene: .
len: 14
j_gene: TRBJ2-3
CDR3nt: TGTGCCAGCAGTGAAGGGCCCCACACAGATACGCAGTATTTT
CDR3aa: CASSEGPHTDTQYF

v_gene: TRBV6-1
abundance: .
d_gene: .
len: 16
j_gene: TRBJ1-3
CDR3nt: TGTGCCAGCAGTGAAGCGCCAGGGGTTGGCGGAAACACCATATATTTT
CDR3aa: CASSEAPGVGGNTIYF

v_gene: TRBV28
abundance: .
d_gene: .
len: 14
j_gene: TRBJ1-2
CDR3nt: TGTGCCAGCGGGCCCGGGGGAGGGGCGGGTGGCTACACCTTC
CDR3aa: CASGPGGGAGGYTF

v_gene: TRBV11-2
abundance: .
d_gene: .
len: 15
j_gene: TRBJ1-5
CDR3nt: TGTGCCAGCAGCTTATTGGGGGGTAGCAATCAGCCCCAGCATTTT
CDR3aa: CASSLLGGSNQPQHF

v_gene: TRBV12-3/TRBV12-4
abundance: .
d_gene: .
len: 11
j_gene: TRBJ1-2
CDR3nt: TGTGCCAGCAGCGAGCGGTATGGCTACACCTTC
CDR3aa: CASSERYGYTF

v_gene: TRBV5-1
abundance: once
d_gene: TRBD1
len: 17
j_gene: TRBJ1-5
CDR3nt: TGCGCCAGCAGCTTTGGCCCTCAGGGACAGGGCAATCAGCCCCAGCATTTT
CDR3aa: CASSFGPQGQGNQPQHF

v_gene: TRBV27
abundance: .
d_gene: .
len: 15
j_gene: TRBJ2-1
CDR3nt: TGTGCCAGCAGTTGGATTGAGAGAGGGATCAATGAGCAGTTCTTC
CDR3aa: CASSWIERGINEQFF

v_gene: TRBV9
abundance: .
d_gene: .
len: 15
j_gene: TRBJ1-1
CDR3nt: TGTGCCAGCAGCGTAACCCTTAGCTTGAACACTGAAGCTTTCTTT
CDR3aa: CASSVTLSLNTEAFF

v_gene: TRBV29-1
abundance: few
d_gene: TRBD2
len: 15
j_gene: TRBJ2-2
CDR3nt: TGCAGCGATTTGAGGACCTTGGGGGGGTCCGGGGAGCTGTTTTTT
CDR3aa: CSDLRTLGGSGELFF

v_gene: TRBV5-6
abundance: .
d_gene: TRBD2
len: 15
j_gene: TRBJ2-5
CDR3nt: TGTGCCAGCAGCTTGCCTAGCGGTATCCAAGAGACCCAGTACTTC
CDR3aa: CASSLPSGIQETQYF

v_gene: TRBV24-1
abundance: .
d_gene: .
len: 14
j_gene: TRBJ2-1
CDR3nt: TGTGCCACCAGTAGGGAGGCCTCCTACAATGAGCAGTTCTTC
CDR3aa: CATSREASYNEQFF